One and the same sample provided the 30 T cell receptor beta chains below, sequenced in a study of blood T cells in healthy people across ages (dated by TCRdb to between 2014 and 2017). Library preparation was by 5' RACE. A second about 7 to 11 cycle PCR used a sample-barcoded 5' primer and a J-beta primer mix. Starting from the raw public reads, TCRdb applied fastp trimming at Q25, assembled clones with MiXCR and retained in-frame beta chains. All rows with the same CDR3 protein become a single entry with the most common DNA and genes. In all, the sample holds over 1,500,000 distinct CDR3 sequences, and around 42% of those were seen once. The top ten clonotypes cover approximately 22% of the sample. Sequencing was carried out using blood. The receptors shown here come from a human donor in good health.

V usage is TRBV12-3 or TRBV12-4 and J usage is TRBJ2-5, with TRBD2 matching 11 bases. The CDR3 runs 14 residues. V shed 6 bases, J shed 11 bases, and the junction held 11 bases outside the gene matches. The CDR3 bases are TGTGCCAGCAGACTAGCGGGGGCCTCGGGAGAGCAGTACTTC. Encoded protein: CASRLAGASGEQYF.

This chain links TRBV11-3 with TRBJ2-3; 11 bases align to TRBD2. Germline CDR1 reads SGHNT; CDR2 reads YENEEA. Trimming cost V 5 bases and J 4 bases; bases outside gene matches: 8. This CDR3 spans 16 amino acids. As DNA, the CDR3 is TGTGCCAGCAGCCCCCGGACTAGCGGGTCGGCAGATACGCAGTATTTT. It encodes CASSPRTSGSADTQYF.

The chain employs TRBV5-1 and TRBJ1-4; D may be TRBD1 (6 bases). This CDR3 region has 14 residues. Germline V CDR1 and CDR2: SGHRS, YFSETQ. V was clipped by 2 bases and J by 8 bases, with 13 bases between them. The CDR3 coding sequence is TGCGCCAGCAGCTTACAAATGACAGGCGAAAAACTGTTTTTT. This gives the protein CASSLQMTGEKLFF.

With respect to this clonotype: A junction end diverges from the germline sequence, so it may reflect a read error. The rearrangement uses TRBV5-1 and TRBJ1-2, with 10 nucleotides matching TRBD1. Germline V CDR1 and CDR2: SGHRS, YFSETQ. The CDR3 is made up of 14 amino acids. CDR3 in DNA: TGCGCCAGCAGCCTGGACAGGGGGAGGAATGGCTGCACCTTC. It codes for CASSLDRGRNGCTF. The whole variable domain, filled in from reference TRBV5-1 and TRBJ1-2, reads KAGVTQTPRYLIKTRGQQVTLSCSPISGHRSVSWYQQTPGQGLQFLFEYFSETQRNKGNFPGRFSGRQFSNSRSEMNVSTLELGDSALYLCASSLDRGRNGCTFGSGTRLTVV.

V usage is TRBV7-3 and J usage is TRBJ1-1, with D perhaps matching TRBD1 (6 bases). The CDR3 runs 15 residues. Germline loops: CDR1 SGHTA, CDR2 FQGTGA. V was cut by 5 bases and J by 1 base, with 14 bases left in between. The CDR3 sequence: CASSRIRGSNTEAFF. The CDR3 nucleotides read TGTGCCAGCAGCCGCATCAGGGGTTCGAACACTGAAGCTTTCTTT. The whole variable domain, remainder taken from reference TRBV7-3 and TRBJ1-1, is GAGVSQTPSNKVTEKGKYVELRCDPISGHTALYWYRQSLGQGPEFLIYFQGTGAADDSGLPNDRFFAVRPEGSVSTLKIQRTERGDSAVYLCASSRIRGSNTEAFFGQGTRLTVV.

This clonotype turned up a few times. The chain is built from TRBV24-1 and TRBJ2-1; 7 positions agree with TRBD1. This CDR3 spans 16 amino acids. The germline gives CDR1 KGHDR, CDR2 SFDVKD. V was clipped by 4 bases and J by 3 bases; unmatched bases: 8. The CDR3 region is CATSDLRGQFYNEQFF. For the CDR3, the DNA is TGTGCCACCAGTGACCTGAGGGGGCAATTCTACAATGAGCAGTTCTTC.

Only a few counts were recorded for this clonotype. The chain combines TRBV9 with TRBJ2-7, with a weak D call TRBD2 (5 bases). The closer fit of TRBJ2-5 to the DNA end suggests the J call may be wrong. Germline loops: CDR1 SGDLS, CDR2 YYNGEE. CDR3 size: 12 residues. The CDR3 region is CASSAAGETQYF. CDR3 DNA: TGTGCCAGCAGCGCCGCGGGAGAGACCCAGTACTTC.

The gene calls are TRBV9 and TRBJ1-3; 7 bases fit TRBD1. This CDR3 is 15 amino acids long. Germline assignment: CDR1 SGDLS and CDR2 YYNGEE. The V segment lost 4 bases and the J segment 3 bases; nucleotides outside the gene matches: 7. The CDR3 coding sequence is TGTGCCAGCAGCCCCCGGACAGGCGGTGGAAACACCATATATTTT. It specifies CASSPRTGGGNTIYF.

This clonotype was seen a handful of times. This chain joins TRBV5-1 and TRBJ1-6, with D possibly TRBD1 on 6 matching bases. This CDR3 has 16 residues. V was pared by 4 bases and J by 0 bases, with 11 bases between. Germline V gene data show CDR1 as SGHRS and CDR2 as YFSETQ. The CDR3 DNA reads TGCGCCAGCAGCCGGACAGTGAGCTCCTATAATTCACCCCTCCACTTT. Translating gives CASSRTVSSYNSPLHF.

CDR3 loop: CSARDRQTATSYEQYF. The DNA of the CDR3 is TGCAGTGCTAGAGATCGGCAGACAGCAACCTCCTACGAGCAGTACTTC. J is TRBJ2-7 and V is TRBV20-1; weak D call: TRBD1 (5 bases). The CDR3 has 16 amino acids. Between the trimmed V and J ends, which lost 0 bases and 0 bases, there was a span of 15 bases. CDR1 is DFQATT, CDR2 SNEGSKA, per germline (reference sequence).

The CDR3 nucleotides read TGTGCCAGCAGCTCTTCAGGGTTGAGTACCTCCTACGAGCAGTACTTC. Protein: CASSSSGLSTSYEQYF. The rearrangement uses TRBV7-9 and TRBJ2-7; D possibly corresponds to TRBD1 (5 bases). CDR3 size: 16 residues. Trimming took off 4 bases at V and 0 bases at J, with 16 bases between the two ends. Germline CDR1 and CDR2: SEHNR and FQNEAQ (reference sequence).

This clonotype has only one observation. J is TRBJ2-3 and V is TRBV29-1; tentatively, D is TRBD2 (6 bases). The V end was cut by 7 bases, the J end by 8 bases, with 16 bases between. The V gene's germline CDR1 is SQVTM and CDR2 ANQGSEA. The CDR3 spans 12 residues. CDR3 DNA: TGCAGCGCCCAAACCGGGACTCGTACGCAGTATTTT. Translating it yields CSAQTGTRTQYF.

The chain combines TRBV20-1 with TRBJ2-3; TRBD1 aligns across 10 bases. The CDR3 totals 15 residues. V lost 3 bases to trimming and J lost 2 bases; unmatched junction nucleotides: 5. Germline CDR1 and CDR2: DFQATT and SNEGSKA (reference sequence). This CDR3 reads CSARGTGESTDTQYF. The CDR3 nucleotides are TGCAGTGCTAGGGGGACAGGGGAATCCACAGATACGCAGTATTTT.

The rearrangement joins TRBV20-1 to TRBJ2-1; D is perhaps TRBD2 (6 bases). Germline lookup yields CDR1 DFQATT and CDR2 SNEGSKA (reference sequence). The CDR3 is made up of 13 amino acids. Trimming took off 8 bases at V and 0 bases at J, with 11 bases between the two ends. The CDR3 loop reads CSSAGSSYNEQFF. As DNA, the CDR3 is TGCAGTTCCGCCGGGAGCTCCTACAATGAGCAGTTCTTC.

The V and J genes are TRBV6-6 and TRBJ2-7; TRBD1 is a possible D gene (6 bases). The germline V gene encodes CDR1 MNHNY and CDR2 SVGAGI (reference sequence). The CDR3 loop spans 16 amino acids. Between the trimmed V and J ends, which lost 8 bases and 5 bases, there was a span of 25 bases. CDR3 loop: CASLFFRQGLKDEQYF. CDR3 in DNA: TGTGCCAGCCTCTTTTTCCGCCAGGGGCTTAAGGACGAGCAGTACTTC.

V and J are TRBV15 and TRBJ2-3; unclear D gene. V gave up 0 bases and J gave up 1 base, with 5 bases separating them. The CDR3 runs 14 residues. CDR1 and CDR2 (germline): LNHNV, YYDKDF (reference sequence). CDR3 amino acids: CATSRDLGTDTQYF. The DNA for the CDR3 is TGTGCCACCAGCAGAGATCTGGGCACAGATACGCAGTATTTT.

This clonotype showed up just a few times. DNA of the CDR3: TGTGCCAGCAGATGGACAGGGATGAACACTGAAGCTTTCTTT. It specifies CASRWTGMNTEAFF. This chain links TRBV6-5 with TRBJ1-1; 8 bases map to TRBD1. V shed 6 bases and J 0 bases; nucleotides not matched to a gene: 3. Germline loops: CDR1 MNHEY, CDR2 SVGAGI. The CDR3 extends over 14 amino acids.

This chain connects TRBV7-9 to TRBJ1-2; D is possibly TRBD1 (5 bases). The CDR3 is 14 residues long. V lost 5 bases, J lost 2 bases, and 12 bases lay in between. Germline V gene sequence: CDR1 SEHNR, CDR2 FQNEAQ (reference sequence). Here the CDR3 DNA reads TGTGCCAGCAGCCGGGGCGGAACGAACTATGGCTACACCTTC. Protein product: CASSRGGTNYGYTF.

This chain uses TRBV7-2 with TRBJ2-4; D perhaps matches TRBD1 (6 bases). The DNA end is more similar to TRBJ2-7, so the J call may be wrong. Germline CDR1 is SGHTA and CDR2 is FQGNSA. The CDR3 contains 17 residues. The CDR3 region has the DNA TGTGCCAGCAGCCGTCGGGGAGACCGGGACATCCCGTACGAGCAGTACTTC. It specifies CASSRRGDRDIPYEQYF.

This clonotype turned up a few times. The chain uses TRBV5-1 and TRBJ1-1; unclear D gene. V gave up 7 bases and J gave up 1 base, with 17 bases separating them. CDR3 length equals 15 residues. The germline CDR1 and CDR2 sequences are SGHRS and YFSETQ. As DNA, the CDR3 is TGCGCCAGCGCAGCGGGGTCGACTCCGAACACTGAAGCTTTCTTT. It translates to CASAAGSTPNTEAFF.

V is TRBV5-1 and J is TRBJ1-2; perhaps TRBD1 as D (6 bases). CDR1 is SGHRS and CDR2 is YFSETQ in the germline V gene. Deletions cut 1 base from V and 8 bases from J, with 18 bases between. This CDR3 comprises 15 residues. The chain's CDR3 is CASSLTTQVGGGYTF. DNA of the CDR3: TGCGCCAGCAGCTTGACTACCCAGGTCGGGGGCGGCTACACCTTC.

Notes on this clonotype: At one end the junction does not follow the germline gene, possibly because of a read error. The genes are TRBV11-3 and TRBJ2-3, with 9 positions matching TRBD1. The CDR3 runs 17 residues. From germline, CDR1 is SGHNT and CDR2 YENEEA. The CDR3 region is CAGSFTSTGGGTDTQYF. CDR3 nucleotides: TGTGCCGGCAGCTTTACATCGACAGGGGGTGGCACAGATACGCAGTATTTT.

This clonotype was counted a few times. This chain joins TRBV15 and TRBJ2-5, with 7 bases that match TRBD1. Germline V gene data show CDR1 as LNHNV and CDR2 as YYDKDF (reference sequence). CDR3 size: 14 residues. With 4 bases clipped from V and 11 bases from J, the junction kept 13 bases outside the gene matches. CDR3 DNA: TGTGCCACCAGCACTCGGGACAGACCTACGGAGCAGTACTTC. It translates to CATSTRDRPTEQYF.

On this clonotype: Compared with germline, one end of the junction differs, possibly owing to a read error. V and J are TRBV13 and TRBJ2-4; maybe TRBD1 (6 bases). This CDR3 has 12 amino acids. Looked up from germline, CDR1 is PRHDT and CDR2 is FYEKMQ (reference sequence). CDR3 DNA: TGTGCCGGCAGCTCCGACAGGCACATTCAGTACTTC. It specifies CAGSSDRHIQYF.

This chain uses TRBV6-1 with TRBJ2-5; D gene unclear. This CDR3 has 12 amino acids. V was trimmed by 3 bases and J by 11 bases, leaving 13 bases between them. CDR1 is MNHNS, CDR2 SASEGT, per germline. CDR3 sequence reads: CASSDYASLQYF. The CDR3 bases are TGTGCCAGCAGTGATTACGCCTCCCTGCAGTACTTC.

For the CDR3, the DNA is TGTGCCAGCAGCTACGTGCCGAATCAGGGGGCTGGAGATACGCAGTATTTT. As protein: CASSYVPNQGAGDTQYF. V gene TRBV7-6 combines with J gene TRBJ2-3, with 8 bases identical to TRBD1. The CDR3 is 17 amino acids. The germline V gene encodes CDR1 SGHVS and CDR2 FNYEAQ. Losses at the gene ends were 4 bases for V and 5 bases for J; bases not matched to a gene: 14.

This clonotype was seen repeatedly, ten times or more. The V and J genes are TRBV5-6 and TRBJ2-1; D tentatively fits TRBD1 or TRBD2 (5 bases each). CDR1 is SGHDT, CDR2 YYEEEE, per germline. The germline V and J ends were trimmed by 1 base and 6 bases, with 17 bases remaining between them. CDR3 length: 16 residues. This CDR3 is CASSLPPSRGVNEQFF. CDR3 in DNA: TGTGCCAGCAGCTTGCCCCCCTCGAGGGGAGTCAATGAGCAGTTCTTC.

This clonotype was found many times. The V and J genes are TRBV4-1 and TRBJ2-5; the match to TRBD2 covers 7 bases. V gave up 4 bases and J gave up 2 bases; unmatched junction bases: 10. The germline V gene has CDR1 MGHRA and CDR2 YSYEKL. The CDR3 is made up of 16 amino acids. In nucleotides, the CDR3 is TGCGCCAGCAGCCCAGGTGCTAGCGGAAATCAAGAGACCCAGTACTTC. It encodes CASSPGASGNQETQYF.

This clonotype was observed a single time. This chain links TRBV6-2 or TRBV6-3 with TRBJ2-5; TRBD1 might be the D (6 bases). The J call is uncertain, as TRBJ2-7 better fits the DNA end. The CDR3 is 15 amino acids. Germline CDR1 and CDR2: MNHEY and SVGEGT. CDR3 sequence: CASSTVRTGSSEQYF. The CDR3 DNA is TGTGCCAGCAGCACGGTCCGAACAGGGAGCTCCGAGCAGTACTTC.

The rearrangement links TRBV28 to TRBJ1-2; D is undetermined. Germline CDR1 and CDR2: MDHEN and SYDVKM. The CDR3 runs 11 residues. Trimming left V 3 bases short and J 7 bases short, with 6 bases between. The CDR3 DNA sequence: TGTGCCAGCAGTTTTCGGATTGGCTACACCTTC. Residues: CASSFRIGYTF.